Each of the 12 T cell receptor beta chains below was sequenced from the same sample in a study of long-term antiretroviral therapy in people with HIV. Sequencing relied on immunoSEQ assay v3.0, run at survey level. Assay: immunoSEQ multiplex PCR; the TCRdb copy retains only in-frame clones and omits some. The sample carries around 25,000 clones, more than 70% recorded once. This specimen was unsorted PBMCs, taken 3 years after starting antiretroviral therapy. The receptors were gathered from a man aged 18 to 30 with HIV.

This clone was picked up one time. The genes are TRBV7-9 and TRBJ1-4; the D gene is possibly TRBD1 (5 bases). The CDR3 is made up of 15 amino acids. Germline assignment: CDR1 SEHNR and CDR2 FQNEAQ (reference sequence). V was trimmed by 2 bases and J by 7 bases, leaving 14 bases between them. CDR3 loop: CASSLSPGRIEKLFF. The CDR3 DNA is TGTGCCAGCAGCTTATCACCGGGACGGATTGAAAAACTGTTTTTT. Supplemented by reference TRBV7-9 and TRBJ1-4, the full variable domain reads DTGVSQNPRHKITKRGQNVTFRCDPISEHNRLYWYRQTLGQGPEFLTYFQNEAQLEKSRLLSDRFSAERPKGSFSTLEIQRTEQGDSAMYLCASSLSPGRIEKLFFGSGTQLSVL.

V usage is TRBV29-1 and J usage is TRBJ1-1; D is uncertain. The CDR3 consists of 13 residues. Looked up from germline, CDR1 is SQVTM and CDR2 is ANQGSEA. V dropped 4 bases and J dropped 1 base, with 10 bases sitting between them. CDR3 in DNA: TGCAGCGTTGGGAGGGCGGGGAACACTGAAGCTTTCTTT. Its protein is CSVGRAGNTEAFF.

This clone was counted once. The germline gene is not matched at one end of the junction; a read error may be the cause. J is TRBJ2-2 and V is TRBV5-4, with 9 bases lining up with TRBD2. Germline assignment: CDR1 SGHNT and CDR2 YYREEE (reference sequence). The CDR3 runs 18 residues. CDR3 bases: TGTGCCAGCAGCCCTCGGGGTAGCGGGGGCCTGAACACCGGGAAGCTGTTTTTT. It specifies CASSPRGSGGLNTGKLFF.

The genes are TRBV7-9 and TRBJ2-3, with D possibly matching TRBD2 (5 bases). Germline V gene sequence: CDR1 SEHNR, CDR2 FQNEAQ (reference sequence). Trimming stripped 5 bases from V and 6 bases from J, with 18 bases between. The CDR3 length is 15 residues. CDR3 in amino acids: CASSPEGPRRDTQYF. CDR3 coding DNA: TGTGCCAGCAGCCCAGAGGGCCCCCGGAGGGATACGCAGTATTTT.

This chain uses TRBV2 with TRBJ2-5, with 8 nucleotides matching TRBD2. The CDR3 spans 16 residues. CDR1 is SNHLY and CDR2 is FYNNEI in the germline V gene. Trimming removed 5 bases from V and 2 bases from J; junction bases left unmatched: 10. In nucleotides, the CDR3 is TGTGCCAGCAGTCCCCCCGGGAGGGGCCCACAAGAGACCCAGTACTTC. The encoded protein is CASSPPGRGPQETQYF. Looking up the rest from reference TRBV2 and TRBJ2-5 gives the full variable domain: EPEVTQTPSHQVTQMGQEVILRCVPISNHLYFYWYRQILGQKVEFLVSFYNNEISEKSEIFDDQFSVERPDGSNFTLKIRSTKLEDSAMYFCASSPPGRGPQETQYFGPGTRLLVL.

The chain uses TRBV7-9 and TRBJ1-6; no clear D. Trimming stripped 5 bases from V and 5 bases from J, with 13 bases between. This CDR3 is 15 amino acids long. The germline CDR1 and CDR2 sequences are SEHNR and FQNEAQ (reference sequence). The CDR3 region has the DNA TGTGCCAGCAGCCCCCGGGTTGGAAATAATTCACCCCTCCACTTT. This gives the protein CASSPRVGNNSPLHF.

The chain is built from TRBV27 and TRBJ1-5; 8 nucleotides align to TRBD1. J lost 7 bases, V lost 2 bases, and 4 bases had no gene match. Germline CDR1 MNHEY, CDR2 SMNVEV (reference sequence). The CDR3 runs 14 residues. CDR3 sequence: CASSLGQGRQPQHF. In DNA form, the CDR3 reads TGTGCCAGCAGTTTAGGACAGGGTAGACAGCCCCAGCATTTT.

J is TRBJ1-1 and V is TRBV6-6; D call uncertain. This CDR3 comprises 16 residues. Germline lookup yields CDR1 MNHNY and CDR2 SVGAGI (reference sequence). V gave up 0 bases and J gave up 0 bases, with 11 bases separating them. The CDR3 reads CASSYSSTFMNTEAFF. As DNA, the CDR3 is TGTGCCAGCAGTTACTCGAGCACCTTTATGAACACTGAAGCTTTCTTT.

The CDR3 loop reads CASRQEGGPLQGGRNEQYF. In nucleotides, the CDR3 is TGCGCCAGCAGGCAGGAGGGGGGTCCCTTACAGGGGGGAAGAAACGAGCAGTACTTC. J is TRBJ2-7 and V is TRBV5-1, with 8 nucleotides matching TRBD1. Losses at the gene ends were 5 bases for V and 5 bases for J; bases not matched to a gene: 24. The length of the CDR3 is 19 residues. Per germline, CDR1 SGHRS and CDR2 YFSETQ.

The table lists this clone with a count of one. V and J are TRBV4-2 and TRBJ2-2; D is perhaps TRBD2 (5 bases). Germline V gives CDR1 LGHNA, CDR2 YNFKEQ. The CDR3 spans 16 residues. The V and J ends lost 0 bases and 1 base respectively, with 9 bases between them. The CDR3 DNA follows: TGTGCCAGCAGCCAAGATGGACGGGGGAACACCGGGGAGCTGTTTTTT. This encodes CASSQDGRGNTGELFF.

The CDR3 is CATSKTGTFLSGANEKLFF. The DNA of the CDR3 is TGTGCCACCAGCAAAACCGGGACATTCTTGTCCGGAGCTAATGAAAAACTGTTTTTT. V is TRBV15 and J is TRBJ1-4; tentatively, D is TRBD1 (6 bases). The CDR3 consists of 19 residues. Germline V gene data show CDR1 as LNHNV and CDR2 as YYDKDF (reference sequence). Trimming shortened V by 4 bases and J by 3 bases, and 24 bases separated the two germline ends.

The chain is built from TRBV7-3 and TRBJ2-2; 10 bases align to TRBD2. With V trimmed by 4 bases and J by 4 bases, 6 bases remained unmatched. CDR3 length equals 16 residues. Germline V gene data show CDR1 as SGHTA and CDR2 as FQGTGA. The CDR3 sequence is CASSSLAGSLTGELFF. CDR3 nucleotides: TGTGCCAGCAGCTCACTAGCGGGGTCCCTCACCGGGGAGCTGTTTTTT.